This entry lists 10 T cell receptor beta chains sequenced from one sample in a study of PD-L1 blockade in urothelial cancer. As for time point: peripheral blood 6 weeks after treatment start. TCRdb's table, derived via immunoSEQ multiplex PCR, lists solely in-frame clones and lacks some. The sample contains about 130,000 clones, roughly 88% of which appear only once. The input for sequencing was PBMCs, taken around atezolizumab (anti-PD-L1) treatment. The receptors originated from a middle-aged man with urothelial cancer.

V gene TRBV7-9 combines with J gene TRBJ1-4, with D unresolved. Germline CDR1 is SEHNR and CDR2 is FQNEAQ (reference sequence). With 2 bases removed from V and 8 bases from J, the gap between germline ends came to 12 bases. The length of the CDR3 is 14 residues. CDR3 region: CASSLRRGGEKLFF. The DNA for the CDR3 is TGTGCCAGCAGCTTACGGCGGGGTGGCGAAAAACTGTTTTTT.

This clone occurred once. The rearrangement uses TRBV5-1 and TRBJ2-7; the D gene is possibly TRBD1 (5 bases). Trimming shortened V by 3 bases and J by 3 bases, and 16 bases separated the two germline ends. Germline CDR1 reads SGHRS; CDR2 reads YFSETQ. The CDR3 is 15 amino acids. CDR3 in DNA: TGCGCCAGCAGCTCGACAGCCAGCCTAATCTACGAGCAGTACTTC. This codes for CASSSTASLIYEQYF.

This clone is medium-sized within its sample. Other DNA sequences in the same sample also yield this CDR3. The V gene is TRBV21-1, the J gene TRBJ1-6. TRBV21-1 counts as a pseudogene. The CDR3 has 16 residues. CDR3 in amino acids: CASTGRPRAAGPPLHF. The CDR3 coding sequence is TGTGCCAGCACCGGGCGACCCCGGGCCGCGGGTCCACCCCTCCACTTT.

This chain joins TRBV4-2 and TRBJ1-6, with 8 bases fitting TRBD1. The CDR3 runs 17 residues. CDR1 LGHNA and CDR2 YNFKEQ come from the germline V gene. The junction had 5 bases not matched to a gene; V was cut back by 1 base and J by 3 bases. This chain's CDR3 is CASSQVPGGDYNSPLHF. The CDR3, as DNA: TGTGCCAGCAGCCAAGTGCCAGGGGGCGACTATAATTCACCCCTCCACTTT.

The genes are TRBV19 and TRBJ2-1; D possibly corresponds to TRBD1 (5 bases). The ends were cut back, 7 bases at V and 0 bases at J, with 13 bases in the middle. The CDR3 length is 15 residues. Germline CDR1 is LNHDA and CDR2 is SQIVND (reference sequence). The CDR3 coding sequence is TGTGCCAGTACCCCGACAGTAAACTCCTACAATGAGCAGTTCTTC. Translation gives CASTPTVNSYNEQFF. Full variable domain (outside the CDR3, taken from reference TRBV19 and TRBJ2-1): DGGITQSPKYLFRKEGQNVTLSCEQNLNHDAMYWYRQDPGQGLRLIYYSQIVNDFQKGDIAEGYSVSREKKESFPLTVTSAQKNPTAFYLCASTPTVNSYNEQFFGPGTRLTVL.

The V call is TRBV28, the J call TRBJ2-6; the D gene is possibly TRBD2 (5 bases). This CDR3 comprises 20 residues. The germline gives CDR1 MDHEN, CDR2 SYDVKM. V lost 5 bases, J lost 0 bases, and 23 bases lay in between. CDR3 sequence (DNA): TGTGCCAGCAGTGCACCATCCGGCACGAGGCGGGCCTCTGGGGCCAACGTCCTGACTTTC. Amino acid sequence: CASSAPSGTRRASGANVLTF.

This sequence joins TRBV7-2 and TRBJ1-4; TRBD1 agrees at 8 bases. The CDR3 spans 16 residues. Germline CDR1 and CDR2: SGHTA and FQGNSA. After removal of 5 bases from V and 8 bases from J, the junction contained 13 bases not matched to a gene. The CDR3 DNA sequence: TGTGCCAGCAGCCCGAGACAGGGGAGTAGATGGGAAAAACTGTTTTTT. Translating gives CASSPRQGSRWEKLFF.

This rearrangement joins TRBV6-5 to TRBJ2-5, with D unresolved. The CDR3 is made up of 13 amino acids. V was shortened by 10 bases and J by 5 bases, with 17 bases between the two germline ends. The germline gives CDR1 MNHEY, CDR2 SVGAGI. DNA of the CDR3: TGTGCCACCAAAGGAGTGAGGCGGGAGACCCAGTACTTC. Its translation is CATKGVRRETQYF.

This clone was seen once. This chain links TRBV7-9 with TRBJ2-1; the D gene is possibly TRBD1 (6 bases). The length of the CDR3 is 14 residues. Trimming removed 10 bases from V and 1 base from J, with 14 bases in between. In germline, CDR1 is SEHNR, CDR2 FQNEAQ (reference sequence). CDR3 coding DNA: TGTGCCACCCACCCACAGGGTTCCTACAATGAGCAGTTCTTC. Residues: CATHPQGSYNEQFF. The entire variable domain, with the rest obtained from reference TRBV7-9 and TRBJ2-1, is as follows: DTGVSQNPRHKITKRGQNVTFRCDPISEHNRLYWYRQTLGQGPEFLTYFQNEAQLEKSRLLSDRFSAERPKGSFSTLEIQRTEQGDSAMYLCATHPQGSYNEQFFGPGTRLTVL.

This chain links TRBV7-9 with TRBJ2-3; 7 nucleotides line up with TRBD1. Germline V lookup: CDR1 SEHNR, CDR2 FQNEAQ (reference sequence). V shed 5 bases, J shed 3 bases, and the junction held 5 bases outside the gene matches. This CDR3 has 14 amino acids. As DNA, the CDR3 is TGTGCCAGCAGCCTGACAGGGAGAACAGATACGCAGTATTTT. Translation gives CASSLTGRTDTQYF.